This T cell receptor (beta chain) was obtained from a study of patients and donors after allogeneic stem cell transplantation (dated by TCRdb to about 2020). In the case of this clonotype: What antigen it recognizes has not been identified. Base qualities are missing; no much larger clone stands one base away.

The CDR3 holds 19 amino acids from the cysteine to the phenylalanine. Only CDR3 DNA remains: 57 bases, in frame from the first base. After removal of 2 bases from V and 0 bases from J, the junction retains 12 bases not matched to a gene. The germline V gene sets CDR1 to MNHEY and CDR2 to SVGAGI. The receptor library was made with RT-PCR. These reads were obtained on a NextSeq 550. TCRdb cleaned the public reads at Q25 with fastp, built clones with MiXCR and kept in-frame beta chains. Identical CDR3 proteins give one entry, which carries the most common genes and DNA. The sample profile shows some 880,000 distinct CDR3 sequences; more than 15% of them were found once. 5% to 6.5% of the sample lies in the top ten.

Sequencing was done on a sample of blood, either unsorted or a sorted T cell fraction (not recorded which). The receptor was derived from a human donor who was either an allogeneic HSCT recipient or a stem cell or donor lymphocyte infusion donor (not recorded which). It is not recorded whose cells these are; they may come from a transplant donor. The receptor chain draws on TRBV6-5 and TRBJ2-1; the central 8 bases match TRBD2. The DNA sequence is given as TGTGCCAGCAGTTACCTTATCTATTCGAGCGGGAGCTCCTACAATGAGCAGTTCTTC. Its protein reads: CASSYLIYSSGSSYNEQFF.